Shown below are 10 T cell receptor beta chains from a single sample sequenced in a study of shared clonotypes between healthy human individuals. Generated by immunoSEQ multiplex PCR, the TCRdb table keeps only in-frame clones and is missing some. In the table there are about 1 million clones, about 75% of which are singletons. Sequenced input: memory CD4+ T cells sorted from blood. The subset is: CD45RA-negative fraction. These receptors originate from a man in his late teens or twenties in good health.

The rearrangement joins TRBV5-4 to TRBJ1-4, with TRBD1 as a possible D gene (6 bases). The CDR3 is 15 residues long. The germline V gene encodes CDR1 SGHNT and CDR2 YYREEE (reference sequence). V was clipped by 2 bases and J by 6 bases, with 14 bases between them. CDR3 loop: CASSFAGGDDEKLFF. As DNA, the CDR3 is TGTGCCAGCAGCTTTGCCGGGGGCGACGATGAAAAACTGTTTTTT.

The chain is built from TRBV7-2 and TRBJ2-1; D gene uncertain. Deletions cut 6 bases from V and 2 bases from J, with 20 bases between. Germline CDR1 reads SGHTA; CDR2 reads FQGNSA. The CDR3 length is 17 residues. CDR3 protein: CASSQYVELRTYNEQFF. The CDR3 DNA sequence: TGTGCCAGCAGTCAGTATGTGGAGTTGAGGACCTACAATGAGCAGTTCTTC. The entire variable domain, with the rest obtained from reference TRBV7-2 and TRBJ2-1, is as follows: GAGVSQSPSNKVTEKGKDVELRCDPISGHTALYWYRQSLGQGLEFLIYFQGNSAPDKSGLPSDRFSAERTGGSVSTLTIQRTQQEDSAVYLCASSQYVELRTYNEQFFGPGTRLTVL.

V usage is TRBV6-5 and J usage is TRBJ2-7, with 7 positions matching TRBD1. CDR1 and CDR2 (germline): MNHEY, SVGAGI. There are 15 residues in the CDR3. V dropped 6 bases and J dropped 0; count of bases not matched to a gene: 8. The CDR3 sequence: CASRRVGGLSYEQYF. The DNA of the CDR3 is TGTGCCAGCAGAAGGGTAGGGGGCCTCTCCTACGAGCAGTACTTC.

The chain combines TRBV18 with TRBJ2-1; D may be TRBD2 (6 bases). Trimming removed 8 bases from V and 3 bases from J, with 14 bases in between. CDR1 is KGHSH, CDR2 LQKENI, per germline. CDR3 length: 14 residues. CDR3 DNA: TGTGCCAGCCGCCCTAGCGCTTACTACAATGAGCAGTTCTTC. This sequence encodes CASRPSAYYNEQFF.

J is TRBJ1-5 and V is TRBV2, with D hard to call. The CDR3 sequence is 14 residues long. Germline assignment: CDR1 SNHLY and CDR2 FYNNEI. V dropped 2 bases and J dropped 0 bases, with 5 bases sitting between them. CDR3 nucleotide sequence: TGTGCCAGCAGTGAAATGGATAGCAATCAGCCCCAGCATTTT. Protein: CASSEMDSNQPQHF.

The genes are TRBV5-1 and TRBJ2-3, with D perhaps matching TRBD1 or TRBD2 (5 bases each). V shed 4 bases and J shed 4 bases, with 13 bases lying between them. Germline V gives CDR1 SGHRS, CDR2 YFSETQ. The CDR3 consists of 14 residues. Here the CDR3 reads CASSADQGADTQYF. DNA for the CDR3: TGCGCCAGCAGCGCTGATCAGGGAGCAGATACGCAGTATTTT.

The chain is built from TRBV4-2 and TRBJ2-1; no firm D call. The CDR3 has 14 residues. Germline values: CDR1 LGHNA, CDR2 YNFKEQ. V dropped 0 bases and J dropped 6 bases, with 9 bases sitting between them. The CDR3 coding sequence is TGTGCCAGCAGCCAAGATTGGATCGGCAATGAGCAGTTCTTC. This sequence encodes CASSQDWIGNEQFF.

This clone was observed a handful of times. J is TRBJ1-1 and V is TRBV6-5; possibly TRBD1 for D (5 bases). The germline V gene has CDR1 MNHEY and CDR2 SVGAGI. The V gene lost 5 bases and the J gene lost 2 bases, with 12 bases spanning the gap. CDR3 size: 14 residues. The CDR3 nucleotides are TGTGCCAGCAGTCACCCAGGGATTAACACTGAAGCTTTCTTT. This sequence encodes CASSHPGINTEAFF.

The V call is TRBV28, the J call TRBJ2-6; TRBD2 is a possible D gene (5 bases). The CDR3 runs 13 residues. The V end lost 6 bases, the J end lost 4 bases, and 7 bases lay between the germline ends. Germline CDR1 reads MDHEN; CDR2 reads SYDVKM. The CDR3 region is CASRRRGANVLTF. The CDR3 DNA reads TGTGCCAGCAGGAGGAGGGGGGCCAACGTCCTGACTTTC.

This chain connects TRBV6-1 to TRBJ1-5; tentative D call: TRBD1 (6 bases). Germline CDR1 MNHNS, CDR2 SASEGT. The V end lost 3 bases, the J end lost 3 bases, and 12 bases lay between the germline ends. The CDR3 extends over 15 amino acids. CDR3 amino acids: CASSETGHSNQPQHF. CDR3 sequence (DNA): TGTGCCAGCAGTGAGACAGGCCATTCCAATCAGCCCCAGCATTTT.